This T cell receptor (beta chain) originates from a study of shared clonotypes between healthy human individuals. Regarding the study as a whole: Clonotype sharing among donors was expected to depend on sequencing depth.

Trimming shortened V by 3 bases and J by 2 bases, and 7 bases separated the two germline ends. Germline CDR1 SGHAT, CDR2 FQNNGV. This CDR3 contains 13 residues. Donors were healthy HIV-negative adults without recently reported acute infections or vaccinations. All the donors were Caucasian adults who lived in Nashville, Tennessee. As originally analysed: There were no quality scores in the junction-only immunoSEQ sequences, so filtering differed. TCRdb keeps only in-frame clones here, not all; method: immunoSEQ multiplex PCR. V and J calls and clone size are those listed in that table; D and trimming were worked out from the DNA. This sample has about 480,000 clones, with roughly 85% found just once. Worth noting for this clone: Its antigen is still unknown.

Sequencing was done on a sample of PBMCs. The chain combines TRBV11-2 with TRBJ1-2, with D perhaps matching TRBD1 (6 bases). This sequence originates from a woman aged 40 to 50 in good health. Some clones in this sample may be carry-over from other donors' samples. The CDR3 DNA follows: TGTGCCAGCAGCTTTAGGGGGAACTATGGCTACACCTTC. Protein product: CASSFRGNYGYTF.